The 15 T cell receptor beta chains below all came from one sample that was sequenced in a study of cytomegalovirus exposure and HLA in healthy donors. Using immunoSEQ multiplex PCR, the repertoire was profiled, and TCRdb retains in-frame clones only, with some absent. The sample records 200,000 to 250,000 clones, roughly 89% being singletons. The sequenced sample was PBMCs. Receptor source: a man in his late teens or twenties in good health and CMV-seronegative.

The chain employs TRBV5-6 and TRBJ1-5; TRBD1 agrees at 10 bases. CDR1 SGHDT and CDR2 YYEEEE come from the germline V gene. V shed 3 bases, J shed 0 bases, and the junction held 9 bases outside the gene matches. The CDR3 consists of 18 residues. The CDR3 here is CASSWGLGQGYSNQPQHF. The DNA of the CDR3 is TGTGCCAGCAGCTGGGGTCTGGGACAGGGGTATAGCAATCAGCCCCAGCATTTT.

V gene TRBV2 combines with J gene TRBJ2-7; 7 positions agree with TRBD2. The CDR3 totals 15 residues. Per germline, CDR1 SNHLY and CDR2 FYNNEI. With 4 bases clipped from V and 3 bases from J, the junction kept 9 bases outside the gene matches. The CDR3 sequence: CASSATLADNYEQYF. CDR3 DNA: TGTGCCAGCAGTGCAACTCTAGCGGACAACTACGAGCAGTACTTC.

The chain is built from TRBV25-1 and TRBJ2-7, with 9 bases fitting TRBD2. Germline-derived CDR1 and CDR2 are MGHDK and SYGVNS. CDR3 length equals 15 residues. With 4 bases clipped from V and 6 bases from J, the junction kept 10 bases outside the gene matches. The CDR3 nucleotides are TGTGCCAGCAGTGGAGCGGACCTAGCGGGGATCGAGCAGTACTTC. It translates to CASSGADLAGIEQYF.

V and J are TRBV5-6 and TRBJ1-3; D gene ambiguous. CDR1 and CDR2 from the germline V gene are SGHDT and YYEEEE. The V end was cut by 0 bases, the J end by 0 bases, with 4 bases between. The CDR3 runs 14 residues. The CDR3 region is CASSLGASGNTIYF. The CDR3 DNA is TGTGCCAGCAGCTTGGGGGCCTCTGGAAACACCATATATTTT.

The CDR3 loop is CASSLGGQFSGNTIYF. The DNA for the CDR3 is TGTGCCAGCAGCTTAGGTGGACAGTTCTCTGGAAACACCATATATTTT. The chain joins TRBV7-6 to TRBJ1-3; the D gene is possibly TRBD1 (6 bases). Trimming cost V 1 base and J 0 bases, with 10 bases left between them. CDR1 and CDR2 (germline): SGHVS, FNYEAQ. This CDR3 has 16 residues.

The rearrangement joins TRBV5-4 to TRBJ2-5, with 14 bases identical to TRBD2. Trimming took 2 bases from V and 5 from J; bases not matched to a gene: 8. Germline V gene data show CDR1 as SGHNT and CDR2 as YYREEE (reference sequence). This CDR3 is 17 amino acids long. The CDR3 here is CASSLLQTSGGVETQYF. The CDR3, as DNA: TGTGCCAGCAGCTTACTCCAGACTAGCGGGGGGGTGGAGACCCAGTACTTC.

The J gene is TRBJ2-2, the V gene TRBV7-3; D is undetermined. Germline V lookup: CDR1 SGHTA, CDR2 FQGTGA. Trimming took off 6 bases at V and 4 bases at J, with 12 bases between the two ends. The CDR3 sequence is 14 residues long. The CDR3 reads CASSLGLGTGELFF. In DNA, the CDR3 is TGTGCCAGCAGTTTAGGGCTCGGCACCGGGGAGCTGTTTTTT.

The CDR3 DNA reads TGTGCCAGCAGTGACCCAGCGGGAGCACTCTACAATGAGCAGTTCTTC. Translated, it gives CASSDPAGALYNEQFF. The chain links TRBV6-4 to TRBJ2-1; 8 nucleotides agree with TRBD2. This CDR3 is built from 16 residues. Germline lookup yields CDR1 MRHNA and CDR2 SNTAGT. J gave up 3 bases and V 2 bases, and 6 bases lay outside the gene matches.

The chain combines TRBV7-9 with TRBJ2-5; D possibly corresponds to TRBD2 (6 bases). The length of the CDR3 is 14 residues. CDR1 and CDR2 from the germline V gene are SEHNR and FQNEAQ (reference sequence). Trimming cost V 8 bases and J 4 bases, with 17 bases left between them. The chain's CDR3 is CASRYHGGAETQYF. As DNA, the CDR3 is TGTGCCAGCCGATACCACGGAGGGGCAGAGACCCAGTACTTC. Full variable domain (remainder filled in from reference TRBV7-9 and TRBJ2-5): DTGVSQNPRHKITKRGQNVTFRCDPISEHNRLYWYRQTLGQGPEFLTYFQNEAQLEKSRLLSDRFSAERPKGSFSTLEIQRTEQGDSAMYLCASRYHGGAETQYFGPGTRLLVL.

The J gene is TRBJ1-4, the V gene TRBV20-1, with unresolved D. Trimming stripped 4 bases from V and 7 bases from J, with 7 bases between. This CDR3 region has 11 residues. Germline CDR1 reads DFQATT; CDR2 reads SNEGSKA (reference sequence). The CDR3 loop reads CSAKQPEKLFF. The CDR3 nucleotides are TGCAGTGCTAAACAGCCTGAAAAACTGTTTTTT.

The chain links TRBV10-3 to TRBJ1-2; tentatively, D is TRBD1 (5 bases). There are 16 residues in the CDR3. V lost 0 bases, J lost 0 bases, and 11 bases lay in between. Germline CDR1 reads ENHRY; CDR2 reads SYGVKD. CDR3 loop: CAISESTAGANYGYTF. The CDR3 nucleotides are TGTGCCATCAGTGAGTCCACGGCGGGGGCTAACTATGGCTACACCTTC.

The J gene is TRBJ2-5, the V gene TRBV7-2; D perhaps matches TRBD2 (6 bases). The germline V and J ends were trimmed by 4 bases and 5 bases, with 14 bases remaining between them. CDR3 length: 14 amino acids. Per germline, CDR1 SGHTA and CDR2 FQGNSA. The CDR3 here is CASSSPGVSETQYF. The DNA of the CDR3 is TGTGCCAGCAGCTCTCCGGGAGTCTCGGAGACCCAGTACTTC.

V usage is TRBV28 and J usage is TRBJ1-4; 9 nucleotides match TRBD1. This CDR3 region has 15 residues. V dropped 2 bases and J dropped 7; count of bases not matched to a gene: 5. CDR1 is MDHEN, CDR2 SYDVKM, per germline. CDR3 coding DNA: TGTGCCAGCAGTTTAAGACAGGGGGACGGTGAAAAACTGTTTTTT. Translated, it gives CASSLRQGDGEKLFF.

Concerning this clone: Just one base apart from a much larger clone, this may be a read error. The chain has TRBV7-2 and TRBJ2-5, with D possibly TRBD1 on 6 matching bases. The CDR3 extends over 12 amino acids. Trimming pared 3 bases from V and 5 bases from J, leaving 7 bases between. Germline-derived CDR1 and CDR2 are SGHTA and FQGNSA. The CDR3 is CASSFQGETQYF. The CDR3 region has the DNA TGTGCCAGCAGCTTCCAGGGGGAGACCCAGTACTTC.

The chain uses TRBV11-2 and TRBJ2-1; maybe TRBD2 (6 bases). CDR1 is SGHAT and CDR2 is FQNNGV in the germline V gene. The CDR3 has 14 residues. Trimming left V 5 bases short and J 8 bases short, with 16 bases between. The CDR3 here is CASSRLGRQDEQFF. In DNA form, the CDR3 reads TGTGCCAGCAGCCGGCTGGGGAGGCAGGATGAGCAGTTCTTC.